The sequence of this T cell receptor beta chain was determined in a study of vaccination and CD4 T cells after COVID-19. The CDR3 runs 14 residues. In germline, CDR1 is WSHSY, CDR2 SAAADI. Trimming cost V 6 bases and J 3 bases, with 13 bases left between them. In regard to this clonotype: Its antigen is as yet unknown.

Oncomine TCR Beta short-read sequencing was applied to DNA from cultured CD4+ T cells. TCRdb re-derived calls from the PCR reads in MiXCR, one entry per CDR3 protein. In the table there are around 9,000 distinct CDR3 sequences, more than 25% of which are singletons. Treatment here: approximately nine-day PBMC culture with coronavirus spike peptide pools or control peptides (ViraFEST assay). Researchers collected the unexposed donor's CD4+ T cells before the COVID-19 pandemic (2011-2018). ViraFEST used peptide pools to expand antigen-specific T cells and subsequently sequenced their TCRs. The chain combines TRBV10-2 with TRBJ2-3, with TRBD2 as a possible D gene (5 bases). The sequence was obtained from a human donor in good health. The sequencing sample was made of CD4+ T cells from blood, cultured in vitro. In DNA form, the CDR3 reads TGCGCCAGCAGAGCATCCCGAGGGACAGATACGCAGTATTTT. Its protein product is CASRASRGTDTQYF.